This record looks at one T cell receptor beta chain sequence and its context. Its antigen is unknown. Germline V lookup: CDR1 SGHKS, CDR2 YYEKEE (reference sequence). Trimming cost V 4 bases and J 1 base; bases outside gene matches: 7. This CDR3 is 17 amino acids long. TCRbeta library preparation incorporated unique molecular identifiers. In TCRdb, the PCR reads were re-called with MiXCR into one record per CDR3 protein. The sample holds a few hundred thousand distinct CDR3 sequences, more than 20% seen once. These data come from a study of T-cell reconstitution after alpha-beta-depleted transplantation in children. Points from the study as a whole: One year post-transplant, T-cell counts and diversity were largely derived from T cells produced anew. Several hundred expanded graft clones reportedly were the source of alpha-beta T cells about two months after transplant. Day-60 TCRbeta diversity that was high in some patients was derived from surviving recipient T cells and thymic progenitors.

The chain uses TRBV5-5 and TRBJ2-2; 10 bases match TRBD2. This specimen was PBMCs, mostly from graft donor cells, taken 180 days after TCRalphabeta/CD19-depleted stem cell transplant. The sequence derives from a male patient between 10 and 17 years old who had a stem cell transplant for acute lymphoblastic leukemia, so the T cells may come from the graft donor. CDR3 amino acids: CASSTGSGRRNTGELFF. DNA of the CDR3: TGTGCCAGCAGCACCGGTAGCGGGAGGAGGAACACCGGGGAGCTGTTTTTT.